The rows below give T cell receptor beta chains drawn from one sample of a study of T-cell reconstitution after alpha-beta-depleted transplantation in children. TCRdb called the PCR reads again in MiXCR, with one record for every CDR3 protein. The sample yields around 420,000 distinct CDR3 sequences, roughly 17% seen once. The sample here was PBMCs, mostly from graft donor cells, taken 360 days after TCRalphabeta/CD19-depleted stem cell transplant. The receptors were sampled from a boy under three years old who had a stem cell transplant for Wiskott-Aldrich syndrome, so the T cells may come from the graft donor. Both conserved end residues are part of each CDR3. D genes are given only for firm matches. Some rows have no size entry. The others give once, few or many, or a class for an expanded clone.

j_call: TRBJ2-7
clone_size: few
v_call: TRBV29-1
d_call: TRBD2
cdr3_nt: TGCAGCGTTGTGGGGACTAGTTCGGGATACGAGCAGTACTTC
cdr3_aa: CSVVGTSSGYEQYF

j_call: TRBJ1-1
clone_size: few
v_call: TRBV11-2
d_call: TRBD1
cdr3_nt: TGTGCCAGCAGCTTAGAAGGGGGCGTCGAAGCTTTCTTT
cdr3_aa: CASSLEGGVEAFF

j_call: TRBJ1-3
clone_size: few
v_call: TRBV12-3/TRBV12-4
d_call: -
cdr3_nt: TGTGCCAGCAGTGACCGTGACAGGCCTAGCTCTGGAAACACCATATATTTT
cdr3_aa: CASSDRDRPSSGNTIYF

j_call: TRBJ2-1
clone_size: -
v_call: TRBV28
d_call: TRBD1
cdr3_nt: TGTGCCAGCAGTATTAACAGGGGGCTAAACTACAATGAGCAGTTCTTC
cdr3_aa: CASSINRGLNYNEQFF

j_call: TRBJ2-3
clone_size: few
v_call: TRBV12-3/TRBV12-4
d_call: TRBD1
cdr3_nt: TGTGCCAGCAGCCAACGACAGGGATGGGTAGATACGCAGTATTTT
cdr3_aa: CASSQRQGWVDTQYF

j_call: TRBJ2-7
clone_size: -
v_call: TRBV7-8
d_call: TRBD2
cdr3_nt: TGTGCCAGCAGCCATCGGCGGCTAGCGGCACCCTACGAGCAGTACTTC
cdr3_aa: CASSHRRLAAPYEQYF

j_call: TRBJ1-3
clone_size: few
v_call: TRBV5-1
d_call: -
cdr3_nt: TGCGCCAGCAGATATGACGAGGCCGTTGGCACCATATATTTT
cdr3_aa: CASRYDEAVGTIYF

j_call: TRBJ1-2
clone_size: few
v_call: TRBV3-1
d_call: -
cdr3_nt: TGTGCCAGCAGCCATATAGCTAACTATGGCTACACCTTC
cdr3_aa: CASSHIANYGYTF

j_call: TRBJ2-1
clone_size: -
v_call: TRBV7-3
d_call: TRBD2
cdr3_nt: TGTACCAGCAGTTTCGGACAGGCGGGACTAGCCCCTTTTATGGATGAGCAGTTCTTC
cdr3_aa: CTSSFGQAGLAPFMDEQFF

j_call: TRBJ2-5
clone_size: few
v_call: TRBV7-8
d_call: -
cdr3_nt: TGTGCCAGCAGCTTAAGGGGGGCGGTCATCCAAGAGACCCAGTACTTC
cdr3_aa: CASSLRGAVIQETQYF

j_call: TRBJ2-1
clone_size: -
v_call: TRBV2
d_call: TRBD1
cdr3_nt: TGTGCCATCGGGACAGGGGGCACTAGCCTTATTGACAATGAGCAGTTCTTC
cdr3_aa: CAIGTGGTSLIDNEQFF

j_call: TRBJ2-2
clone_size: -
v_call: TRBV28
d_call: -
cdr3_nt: TGTGCCAGCAGTTTAGCCAGCGCGAACACCGGGGAGCTGTTTTTT
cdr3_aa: CASSLASANTGELFF

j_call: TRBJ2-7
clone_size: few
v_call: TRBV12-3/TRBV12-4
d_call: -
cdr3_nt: TGTGCCAGCAGTTTATCGGCAGGGACCTACGAGCAGTACTTC
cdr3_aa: CASSLSAGTYEQYF

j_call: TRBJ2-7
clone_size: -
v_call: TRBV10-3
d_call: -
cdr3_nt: TGTGCCATCAGTGACAGGGAAGGAGGCGAGCAGTACTTC
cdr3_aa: CAISDREGGEQYF

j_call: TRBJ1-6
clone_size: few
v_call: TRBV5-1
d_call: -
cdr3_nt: TGCGCCAGCAGAGCTACAAGTGCGAATTCACCCCTCCACTTT
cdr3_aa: CASRATSANSPLHF

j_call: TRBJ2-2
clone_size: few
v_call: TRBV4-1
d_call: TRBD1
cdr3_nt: TGCGCCAGCAGCCCTCGAATTTACACAGGGGGCATGAAGACCGGGGAGCTGTTTTTT
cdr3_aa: CASSPRIYTGGMKTGELFF

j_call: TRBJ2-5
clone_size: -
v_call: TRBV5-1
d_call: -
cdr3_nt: TGCGCCAGCAGCTTAGTCAGGCCTAATGGGGAGACCCAGTACTTC
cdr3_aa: CASSLVRPNGETQYF

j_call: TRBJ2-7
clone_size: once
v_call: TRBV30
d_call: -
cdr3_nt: TGTGCCTTAGCTAGCTCCTACGAGCAGTACTTC
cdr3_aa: CALASSYEQYF

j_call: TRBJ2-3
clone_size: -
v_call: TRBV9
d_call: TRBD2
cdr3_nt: TGTGCCAGCAGCGTAGTAACGGGAGGAAGCACAGATACGCAGTATTTT
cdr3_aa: CASSVVTGGSTDTQYF